This TCR beta chain was sequenced during a study of blood T cell repertoires in COVID-19. Turning to the study itself: Acute-phase and convalescent COVID-19 samples originated in the United States, Italy and Spain.

Trimming pared 7 bases from V and 4 bases from J, leaving 13 bases between. The length of the CDR3 is 13 residues. The authors' processing: Reference gene primers were amplified, and this amplification served to estimate nucleated cell counts. Assay used: immunoSEQ multiplex PCR; TCRdb lists only in-frame clones, some missing. V, J and clone size were drawn from that table, and D and trimming were deduced from the DNA. Of 200,000 to 250,000 clones in the sample, 65% to 85% were seen once. This clone was seen only a few times. Participants were aged about 18 to 89 years, lived in over 20 US areas, and enrolled virtually.

The sample was PBMCs or T cells enriched from blood (not recorded which). The chain employs TRBV12-3 or TRBV12-4 and TRBJ1-1, with a possible D match to TRBD1 (6 bases). This TCR derives from a woman aged 40 to 50 with acute COVID-19. The CDR3 is CASKRTGLTEAFF. The CDR3 nucleotides read TGTGCCAGCAAGAGAACAGGGCTCACTGAAGCTTTCTTT.